A single sample gave rise to the 3 T cell receptor beta chains below, sequenced in a study of blood T cell repertoires in COVID-19. Data came from immunoSEQ multiplex PCR; TCRdb stores just in-frame clones and leaves some out. This repertoire shows roughly 220,000 clones, about 84% found once; its top ten account for under 4.5%. The sequencing input was PBMCs or T cells enriched from blood (not recorded which). Source of these receptors: a young man with acute COVID-19.

Only a few counts were recorded for this clone. The CDR3 loop is CASSYLPTGNTEAFF. DNA of the CDR3: TGTGCCAGCAGTTACTTACCTACAGGGAACACTGAAGCTTTCTTT. V gene TRBV6-5 combines with J gene TRBJ1-1; perhaps TRBD1 as D (5 bases). The germline CDR1 and CDR2 sequences are MNHEY and SVGAGI. This CDR3 has 15 residues. Trimming left V 1 base short and J 1 base short, with 10 bases between.

The chain employs TRBV5-1 and TRBJ2-3, with D maybe TRBD1 (5 bases). The CDR3 extends over 14 amino acids. Germline assignment: CDR1 SGHRS and CDR2 YFSETQ. V gave up 0 bases and J gave up 5 bases, with 10 bases separating them. As DNA, the CDR3 is TGCGCCAGCAGCTTGGGTACAACAGGAGATACGCAGTATTTT. Translated, it gives CASSLGTTGDTQYF.

The chain joins TRBV7-3 to TRBJ2-5, with TRBD2 matching 9 bases. J lost 0 bases, V lost 3 bases, and 2 bases had no gene match. CDR3 size: 15 residues. Germline CDR1 SGHTA, CDR2 FQGTGA. This CDR3 is CASSFSGGHQETQYF. CDR3 DNA sequence: TGTGCCAGCAGCTTTAGCGGGGGTCACCAAGAGACCCAGTACTTC.